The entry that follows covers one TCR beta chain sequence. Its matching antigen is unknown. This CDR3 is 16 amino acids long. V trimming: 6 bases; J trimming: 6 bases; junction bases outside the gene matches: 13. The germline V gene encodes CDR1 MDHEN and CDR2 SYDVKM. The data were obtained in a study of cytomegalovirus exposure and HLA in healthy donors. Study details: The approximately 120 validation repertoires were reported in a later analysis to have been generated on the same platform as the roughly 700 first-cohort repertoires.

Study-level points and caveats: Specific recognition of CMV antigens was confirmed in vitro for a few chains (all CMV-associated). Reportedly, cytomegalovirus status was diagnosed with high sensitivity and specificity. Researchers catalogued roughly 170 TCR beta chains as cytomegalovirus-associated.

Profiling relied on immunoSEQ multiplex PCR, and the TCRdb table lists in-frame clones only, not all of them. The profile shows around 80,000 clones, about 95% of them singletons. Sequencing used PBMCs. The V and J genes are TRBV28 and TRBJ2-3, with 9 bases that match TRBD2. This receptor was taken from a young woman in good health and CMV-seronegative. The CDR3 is CASRSLAGMGSDTQYF. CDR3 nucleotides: TGTGCCAGCAGATCCCTAGCGGGGATGGGGTCGGATACGCAGTATTTT.